The clone carrying this T cell receptor beta chain was counted a few times. Its matching antigen is unknown. The entry originates in a study of post-analysis software for immune sequencing data. The TCR beta cDNA libraries contained unique molecular identifiers. The authors obtained 400,000 to 600,000 cDNA molecules from roughly 1 to 10 million T cells. One entry per CDR3 protein, called by TCRdb with MiXCR from the PCR reads. Among roughly 160,000 distinct CDR3 sequences listed, 35% to 40% were seen once. Regarding the study as a whole: In patients, about 5 TRBV segments were more frequent than in controls, with TRBV5-6, TRBV5-1 and TRBV20-1 among them.

CDR1 and CDR2 from the germline V gene are LGHDT and YNNKEL (reference sequence). There are 13 residues in the CDR3. The V end lost 6 bases, the J end lost 0 bases, and 7 bases lay between the germline ends. This clonotype was sampled from a girl under 18 with multiple sclerosis. The chain joins TRBV3-1 to TRBJ2-3, with no clear D. The source material was blood, sampled after autologous hematopoietic stem cell transplantation. CDR3 loop: CASRPPSTDTQYF. The CDR3 DNA reads as TGTGCCAGCAGGCCCCCCAGCACAGATACGCAGTATTTT.